Each of the 19 T cell receptor beta chains below was sequenced from the same sample in a study of beta chain features in type 1 diabetes. What was sequenced were expressed TCRB transcripts, since all of the isolated RNA had been reverse transcribed. Profiled with immunoSEQ multiplex PCR; TCRdb holds only in-frame clones, not every one. The data contain about 900,000 clones, roughly 17% of them singletons. Sequencing was carried out using naive CD4+ T cells from blood. The receptors shown here come from a woman in her late teens or twenties in good health.

In its sample, this clone was seen a few times. The chain is built from TRBV7-8 and TRBJ2-5, with 14 bases identical to TRBD2. The CDR3 is 15 amino acids. In germline, CDR1 is SGHVS, CDR2 FQNEAQ. The V segment lost 5 bases and the J segment 3 bases; nucleotides outside the gene matches: 2. In DNA form, the CDR3 reads TGTGCCAGCAGCCCGGGACTAGCGGGAGAAGAGACCCAGTACTTC. Translating it yields CASSPGLAGEETQYF.

J is TRBJ1-5 and V is TRBV6-5; possibly TRBD1 for D (5 bases). This CDR3 spans 13 amino acids. V was trimmed by 6 bases and J by 4 bases, leaving 10 bases between them. CDR1 and CDR2 (germline): MNHEY, SVGAGI. The CDR3 loop reads CASSWGGNQPQHF. In nucleotides, the CDR3 is TGTGCCAGCAGCTGGGGGGGGAATCAGCCCCAGCATTTT.

Turning to this clone: Other DNA sequences of this sample code for an identical CDR3. In DNA, the CDR3 is TGTGCCAGCAGTTACCGCGGGAGTTCCTACAATGAGCAGTTCTTC. Protein: CASSYRGSSYNEQFF. The V call is TRBV6-5, the J call TRBJ2-1; 7 bases fit TRBD2. V lost 2 bases and J lost 1; bases outside the gene matches: 2. This CDR3 contains 15 residues. Germline V lookup: CDR1 MNHEY, CDR2 SVGAGI.

This clone was picked up a small number of times. The rearrangement uses TRBV28 and TRBJ2-1; 7 bases align to TRBD1. CDR3 length: 13 residues. V shed 5 bases, J shed 10 bases, and the junction held 8 bases outside the gene matches. Germline CDR1 is MDHEN and CDR2 is SYDVKM. In DNA form, the CDR3 reads TGTGCCAGCAGTCGCGGCAGGGGGTACGAGCAGTTCTTC. Its translation: CASSRGRGYEQFF.

The chain recombines TRBV25-1 with TRBJ1-1; 7 nucleotides match TRBD1. Unmatched junction bases numbered 9, after V lost 4 bases and J lost 4 bases. Germline V gives CDR1 MGHDK, CDR2 SYGVNS. This CDR3 spans 15 amino acids. CDR3 in amino acids: CASSGEGAGGTEAFF. CDR3 in DNA: TGTGCCAGCAGTGGAGAAGGAGCAGGGGGCACTGAAGCTTTCTTT.

This rearrangement joins TRBV5-1 to TRBJ2-1; maybe TRBD2 (6 bases). The CDR3 runs to 15 residues. The germline V gene encodes CDR1 SGHRS and CDR2 YFSETQ. The ends were cut back, 5 bases at V and 1 base at J, with 13 bases in the middle. CDR3 loop: CASRLASSSYNEQFF. The CDR3 region has the DNA TGCGCCAGCAGACTAGCCTCAAGTTCCTACAATGAGCAGTTCTTC.

This clone was seen a handful of times. The rearrangement uses TRBV4-2 and TRBJ2-7, with D maybe TRBD2 (6 bases). The germline gives CDR1 LGHNA, CDR2 YNFKEQ. Trimming cost V 0 bases and J 5 bases, with 17 bases left between them. This CDR3 has 16 residues. CDR3 sequence reads: CASSQETMGGRDEQYF. The CDR3 DNA reads as TGTGCCAGCAGCCAAGAGACGATGGGAGGTCGCGACGAGCAGTACTTC.

The CDR3 loop reads CASSSGRYEQYF. The CDR3 DNA reads TGTGCCAGCAGTTCTGGACGGTACGAGCAGTACTTC. V usage is TRBV6-6 and J usage is TRBJ2-7; no clear D. V was clipped by 4 bases and J by 4 bases, with 8 bases between them. The CDR3 contains 12 residues. Looked up from germline, CDR1 is MNHNY and CDR2 is SVGAGI (reference sequence).

The chain recombines TRBV4-2 with TRBJ1-1; 7 positions match TRBD1. Germline V gene lookup returns CDR1 LGHNA and CDR2 YNFKEQ. This CDR3 is 16 amino acids long. V was clipped by 1 base and J by 0 bases; unmatched bases: 5. The CDR3: CASSQVRGPLNTEAFF. The CDR3 nucleotides read TGTGCCAGCAGCCAAGTAAGGGGGCCCCTGAACACTGAAGCTTTCTTT.

V usage is TRBV29-1 and J usage is TRBJ2-5; 8 bases align to TRBD2. Unmatched junction bases numbered 3, after V lost 4 bases and J lost 5 bases. CDR1 and CDR2 (germline): SQVTM, ANQGSEA. The CDR3 runs to 12 residues. The chain's CDR3 is CSVAGTSETQYF. The DNA for the CDR3 is TGCAGCGTTGCCGGGACTAGTGAGACCCAGTACTTC.

There are a few counts of this clone. The chain couples TRBV29-1 to TRBJ2-2; 9 bases fit TRBD1. The V gene end was trimmed by 4 bases and the J gene end by 7 bases; junction bases not matched to a gene: 10. Germline values: CDR1 SQVTM, CDR2 ANQGSEA. This CDR3 region has 15 residues. CDR3 coding DNA: TGCAGCGTTGGTCCTGGGACAGGGTTTCGCGGGGAGCTGTTTTTT. Its translation is CSVGPGTGFRGELFF.

This clone showed up just a few times. CDR3 sequence reads: CASSKTGSNQPQHF. The CDR3 DNA sequence: TGTGCCAGCAGCAAGACAGGGTCCAATCAGCCCCAGCATTTT. The chain combines TRBV7-9 with TRBJ1-5, with 7 bases matching TRBD1. The CDR3 is 14 residues long. CDR1 is SEHNR and CDR2 is FQNEAQ in the germline V gene (reference sequence). The trim removed 5 bases at V and 3 bases at J, leaving 4 bases unmatched.

The chain uses TRBV28 and TRBJ2-2; 10 bases agree with TRBD2. CDR1 and CDR2 (germline): MDHEN, SYDVKM. V lost 6 bases to trimming and J lost 2 bases; unmatched junction nucleotides: 6. The CDR3 runs to 16 residues. CDR3: CASRTGLAENTGELFF. CDR3 bases: TGTGCCAGCAGGACCGGACTAGCGGAAAACACCGGGGAGCTGTTTTTT.

V and J are TRBV28 and TRBJ2-1, with D perhaps matching TRBD2 (6 bases). Trimming stripped 5 bases from V and 10 bases from J, with 15 bases between. Germline CDR1 is MDHEN and CDR2 is SYDVKM. The CDR3 has 13 residues. The CDR3 sequence: CASSRVGRLEQFF. CDR3 DNA sequence: TGTGCCAGCAGTCGAGTCGGGAGATTGGAGCAGTTCTTC.

A few counts support this clone. This chain links TRBV19 with TRBJ1-1; unclear D gene. This CDR3 contains 15 residues. Germline CDR1 is LNHDA and CDR2 is SQIVND (reference sequence). V lost 6 bases and J lost 1, with 15 bases in between. The CDR3 DNA is TGTGCCAGTAGAGATGCCGTGACACCGAACACTGAAGCTTTCTTT. Its protein is CASRDAVTPNTEAFF.

This clone was observed once. The rearrangement joins TRBV27 to TRBJ2-7, with 10 positions matching TRBD2. With V trimmed by 3 bases and J by 1 base, 18 bases remained unmatched. CDR1 and CDR2 from the germline V gene are MNHEY and SMNVEV (reference sequence). The CDR3 totals 20 residues. The CDR3 here is CASSFRTRGGLASSSYEQYF. In DNA form, the CDR3 reads TGTGCCAGCAGTTTCCGAACCAGGGGGGGACTAGCGTCTTCTTCCTACGAGCAGTACTTC.

This clone was counted only a few times. The J gene is TRBJ2-3, the V gene TRBV9; TRBD2 agrees at 16 bases. The CDR3 has 19 amino acids. The germline V gene has CDR1 SGDLS and CDR2 YYNGEE. V was clipped by 4 bases and J by 2 bases; unmatched bases: 10. Written as DNA, the CDR3 is TGTGCCAGCAGCCCGGGGGGACTAGCGGGAGGGCCTAACACAGATACGCAGTATTTT. Translation gives CASSPGGLAGGPNTDTQYF.

The rearrangement uses TRBV5-4 and TRBJ2-5; 10 positions agree with TRBD1. CDR3 length: 16 amino acids. Germline-derived CDR1 and CDR2 are SGHNT and YYREEE (reference sequence). The ends lost 4 bases at V and 4 bases at J; junction bases unmatched: 10. The CDR3 region is CASSLGTGEHPETQYF. The CDR3 nucleotides are TGTGCCAGCAGCCTCGGGACAGGGGAGCACCCAGAGACCCAGTACTTC.

V is TRBV29-1 and J is TRBJ2-5, with D tentatively TRBD1 or TRBD2 (6 bases each). CDR3 length equals 15 residues. From germline, CDR1 is SQVTM and CDR2 ANQGSEA. Trimming took off 4 bases at V and 5 bases at J, with 20 bases between the two ends. In DNA form, the CDR3 reads TGCAGCGTTGGGAGGGGGGCGGAAGTATGGGAGACCCAGTACTTC. It codes for CSVGRGAEVWETQYF.